The clone carrying this T cell receptor beta chain was counted between two and nine times. V shed 4 bases, J shed 6 bases, and the junction held 8 bases outside the gene matches. The CDR3 loop spans 14 amino acids. CDR1 SEHNR and CDR2 FQNEAQ come from the germline V gene (reference sequence). These data originate in a study of blood T cell repertoires in COVID-19. Background on the study: COVID-19 samples from acute and convalescent phases originated in the United States, Italy and Spain. T cells, B-cell-depleted T cells, or PBMCs supplied cDNA or gDNA.

In the study's own analysis: Amplification with reference gene primers provided the estimates of nucleated cell counts. Generated by immunoSEQ multiplex PCR, the TCRdb table keeps only in-frame clones and is missing some. D and trimming come from the DNA, and the V and J calls and clone size come from that table. This sample has about 270,000 clones, with 86% found just once. Sequenced input: peripheral blood. V usage is TRBV7-9 and J usage is TRBJ2-7; 8 nucleotides align to TRBD2. The TCR originated in a middle-aged man with active or convalescent COVID-19. In DNA, the CDR3 is TGTGCCAGCAGCTCTGGACTAGCATCGTCCGAGCAGTACTTC. It yields the protein CASSSGLASSEQYF.